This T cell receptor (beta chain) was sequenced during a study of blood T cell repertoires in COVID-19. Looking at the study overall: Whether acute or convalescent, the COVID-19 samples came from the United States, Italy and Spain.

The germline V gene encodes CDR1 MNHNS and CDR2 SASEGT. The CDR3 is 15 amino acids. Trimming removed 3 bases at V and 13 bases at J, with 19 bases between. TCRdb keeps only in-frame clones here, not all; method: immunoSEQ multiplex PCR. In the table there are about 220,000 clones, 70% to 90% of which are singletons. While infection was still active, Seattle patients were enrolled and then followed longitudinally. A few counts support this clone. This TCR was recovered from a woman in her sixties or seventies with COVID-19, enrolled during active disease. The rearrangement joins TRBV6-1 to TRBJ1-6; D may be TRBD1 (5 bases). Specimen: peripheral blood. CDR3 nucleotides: TGTGCCAGCAGTGATCCCCCGGGGGGGTCAGATCCCCTCCACTTT. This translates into CASSDPPGGSDPLHF.